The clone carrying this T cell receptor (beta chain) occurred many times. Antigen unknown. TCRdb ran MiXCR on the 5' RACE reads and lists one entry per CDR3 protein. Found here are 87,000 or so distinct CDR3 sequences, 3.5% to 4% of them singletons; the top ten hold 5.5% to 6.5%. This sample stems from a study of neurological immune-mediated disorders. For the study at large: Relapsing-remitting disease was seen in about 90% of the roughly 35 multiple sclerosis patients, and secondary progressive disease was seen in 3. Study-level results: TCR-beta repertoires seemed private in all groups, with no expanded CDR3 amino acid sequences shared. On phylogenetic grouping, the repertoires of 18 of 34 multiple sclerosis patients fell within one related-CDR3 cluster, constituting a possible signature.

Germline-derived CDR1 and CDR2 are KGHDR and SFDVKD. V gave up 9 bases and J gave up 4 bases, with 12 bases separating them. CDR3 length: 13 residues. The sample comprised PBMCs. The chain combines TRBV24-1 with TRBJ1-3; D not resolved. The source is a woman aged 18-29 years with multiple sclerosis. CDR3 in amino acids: CATLGESGNTIYF. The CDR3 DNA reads TGTGCCACCCTTGGGGAGTCCGGAAACACCATATATTTT.